The clone carrying this T cell receptor beta chain qualifies as large. Its antigen remains unknown. TCRdb's copy holds only in-frame clones and misses some; the assay was immunoSEQ multiplex PCR. The data contain about 4,800 clones, around 27% of them singletons. This entry is derived from a study of T cell clones after liver transplantation. Study information: Immunosuppression withdrawal was tried within 2 years after liver transplantation in this trial. TCRbeta sequencing after a pre-transplant mixed lymphocyte reaction identified graft-donor-reactive clones, later tracked in post-transplant blood.

Proliferating CFSE-low MLR cells were sequenced to define alloreactive TCRbeta sequences. The CDR3 consists of 11 residues. V was trimmed by 7 bases and J by 7 bases, leaving 9 bases between them. Germline CDR1 reads MNHNY; CDR2 reads SVGAGI (reference sequence). The study's findings and limits: Post-transplant, graft-donor-reactive CD4 TCRbeta sequences in blood dropped significantly in most of the 8 subjects.

Material for sequencing was CD4+ T cells from cultured PBMCs. The chain combines TRBV6-6 with TRBJ2-3; unclear D gene. This sequence was found in a human patient who received a liver transplant. Some T cells may be provided by the graft donor. The CDR3 here is CASTHHNTQYF. The CDR3 coding sequence is TGTGCCAGCACCCACCACAATACGCAGTATTTT.